One sample yielded the 6 T cell receptor beta chains listed below, sequenced in a study of blood T cells in healthy people across ages. The authors ran a second PCR of roughly 6 to 12 cycles using a sample-barcoded 5' primer and a J-beta primer mix. MiXCR, applied by TCRdb to the 5' RACE reads, yields one record per CDR3 protein. The table lists some 1.5 million distinct CDR3 sequences, about 45% of them singletons. Input material: blood. The source is a woman between 18 and 29 years old in good health.

This clonotype was detected many times. The rearrangement links TRBV20-1 to TRBJ2-1; 11 bases are shared with TRBD2. Germline assignment: CDR1 DFQATT and CDR2 SNEGSKA (reference sequence). The CDR3 consists of 15 residues. V was clipped by 6 bases and J by 1 base; unmatched bases: 5. CDR3 coding DNA: TGCAGTGCCCCCGGGACTAGCGGTTCCTACAATGAGCAGTTCTTC. Encoded protein: CSAPGTSGSYNEQFF.

The table lists this clonotype with a few counts. This sequence joins TRBV6-5 and TRBJ1-2; D not resolved. From germline, CDR1 is MNHEY and CDR2 SVGAGI. The V and J ends lost 2 bases and 0 bases respectively, with 10 bases between them. The CDR3 has 15 residues. The CDR3 here is CASSYLPAANYGYTF. DNA for the CDR3: TGTGCCAGCAGTTACCTTCCCGCAGCTAACTATGGCTACACCTTC.

The rearrangement links TRBV10-3 to TRBJ2-2, with 9 nucleotides matching TRBD2. J was trimmed by 4 bases and V by 5 bases; bases with no gene match: 17. The CDR3 has 19 residues. From germline, CDR1 is ENHRY and CDR2 SYGVKD. CDR3 bases: TGTGCCATCAGTCGGAAAAGGCCAGCGGGAGGAGAGAGCACCGGGGAGCTGTTTTTT. This encodes CAISRKRPAGGESTGELFF.

The rearrangement links TRBV2 to TRBJ2-3; TRBD1 matches at 7 bases. The germline gives CDR1 SNHLY, CDR2 FYNNEI. The ends lost 3 bases at V and 4 bases at J; junction bases unmatched: 1. The length of the CDR3 is 13 residues. In DNA, the CDR3 is TGTGCCAGCAGTGAGGGACAGTCAGATACGCAGTATTTT. This codes for CASSEGQSDTQYF.

The chain recombines TRBV29-1 with TRBJ2-7, with D perhaps matching TRBD1 or TRBD2 (5 bases each). This CDR3 has 14 residues. The V end was cut by 3 bases, the J end by 1 base, with 13 bases between. The germline gives CDR1 SQVTM, CDR2 ANQGSEA. The CDR3 DNA reads TGCAGCGTTGACGTTGGGGGACGTTCCTACGAGCAGTACTTC. Its protein product is CSVDVGGRSYEQYF.

J is TRBJ2-1 and V is TRBV4-2, with D possibly being TRBD1 or TRBD2 (5 bases each). V lost 11 bases, J lost 4 bases, and 18 bases lay in between. CDR3 length: 14 amino acids. The germline V gene encodes CDR1 LGHNA and CDR2 YNFKEQ. In nucleotides, the CDR3 is TGTGCCTCAGGGACGCATAGTGAGTACAATGAGCAGTTCTTC. This codes for CASGTHSEYNEQFF.